The rows below give T cell receptor beta chains drawn from one sample of a study of T cell responses to AZD1222 COVID-19 vaccine. This table comes from immunoSEQ multiplex PCR, and its TCRdb copy is limited to in-frame clones, with some not included. The table lists roughly 150,000 clones, 88% of them singletons. Specimen: peripheral blood, collected on day 0 of MenACWY control vaccination. The receptors originated from an adult in good health. CDR3s include the opening cysteine and the closing phenylalanine or tryptophan. A D gene is named only where the DNA matches it firmly. Only part of the rows carry a size: once, few, many, or a class if the clone is expanded.

DNA	CDR3	size	D	V	J
TGCAGCCATGCCCTTCTCAATGAGCAGTTCTTC	CSHALLNEQFF	-	-	TRBV29-1	TRBJ2-1
TGTGCCAGTAGCCGGGCCCCACTTGCAACTAATGAAAAACTGTTTTTT	CASSRAPLATNEKLFF	once	-	TRBV19	TRBJ1-4
TGTGCCAGCAGCCAGTTGAGCACAGGGGGTCGGGGCAATCAGCCCCAGCATTTT	CASSQLSTGGRGNQPQHF	-	TRBD1	TRBV7-2	TRBJ1-5
TGTGCCAGCAGTTACGGGCTGAACTATGGCTACACCTTC	CASSYGLNYGYTF	-	-	TRBV6-5	TRBJ1-2
TGTGCCAGCAGCTTGGGGGGGACAGACCGGTCACCCCTCCACTTT	CASSLGGTDRSPLHF	once	TRBD1	TRBV5-6	TRBJ1-6
TGTGCCAGCAGTGGCCCGTGGACCAGAGGGGGGGGTGAGCAGTACTTC	CASSGPWTRGGGEQYF	-	-	TRBV25-1	TRBJ2-7
TGTGCCAGCAGCCTAGGACTAGCGGGGGCTCAAGAGACCCAGTACTTC	CASSLGLAGAQETQYF	-	TRBD2	TRBV6-2/TRBV6-3	TRBJ2-5
TGTGCCATCAGCCGGGAGCTTTCAAGCAATCAGCCCCAGCATTTT	CAISRELSSNQPQHF	-	-	TRBV10-3	TRBJ1-5
TGTGCCAGCAGCCCATTCCAGGGACAGGGGATTGATGAGCAGTTCTTC	CASSPFQGQGIDEQFF	-	TRBD1	TRBV9	TRBJ2-1
TGTGCCAGCAGTTCTAGACTAGCGCGGAATCTCAATGAGCAGTTCTTC	CASSSRLARNLNEQFF	-	TRBD2	TRBV6-2/TRBV6-3	TRBJ2-1
TGTGCCATCGAGGGACAGGGGTACTACGAGCAGTACTTC	CAIEGQGYYEQYF	-	TRBD1	TRBV10-3	TRBJ2-7
TGTGCCAGCAGTCTACAGGGTTTGGCCACTGAAGCTTTCTTT	CASSLQGLATEAFF	-	-	TRBV5-6	TRBJ1-1
TGCGCCAGCAGCTTGGAACGGTCGGGACAGACTGAAGCTTTCTTT	CASSLERSGQTEAFF	-	TRBD1	TRBV5-1	TRBJ1-1
TGTGCCAGCAGCTCAGGCACAGATACGCAGTATTTT	CASSSGTDTQYF	once	-	TRBV5-6	TRBJ2-3
TGTGCCACGGGACAGGGGGTAACTACTATGAACACTGAAGCTTTCTTT	CATGQGVTTMNTEAFF	-	TRBD1	TRBV10-3	TRBJ1-1
TGTGCCTGGAGTGCGTCAGGGAATCAGCCCCAGCATTTT	CAWSASGNQPQHF	few	-	TRBV30	TRBJ1-5
TGCGCCAGCAGCTTGGCGGGACAGGGTAGCGAAAAACTGTTTTTT	CASSLAGQGSEKLFF	-	TRBD1	TRBV5-1	TRBJ1-4
TGCGCCAGCAGCCCAGACCGGGGCGGTGTATACGCTGAAGCTTTCTTT	CASSPDRGGVYAEAFF	-	-	TRBV5-1	TRBJ1-1
TGTGCCAGCACCGCGTCCGGGACAGGGAGTAACGAGCAGTACTTC	CASTASGTGSNEQYF	few	TRBD1	TRBV7-6	TRBJ2-7
TGTGCCAGCAGCCAAAAGGGAGCTGGAAACACCATATATTTT	CASSQKGAGNTIYF	-	-	TRBV3-1/TRBV3-2	TRBJ1-3
TGTGCCAGCAGCTCGCTTAGGACAGTTACCTACGAGCAGTACTTC	CASSSLRTVTYEQYF	-	-	TRBV11-2	TRBJ2-7
TGTGCCAGCAGCCAAACTTCCGGAGGTTCACCCCTCCACTTT	CASSQTSGGSPLHF	-	-	TRBV14	TRBJ1-6
TGTGCCAGCAGACAGGGTTCGAACACCGGGGAGCTGTTTTTT	CASRQGSNTGELFF	-	-	TRBV5-4	TRBJ2-2
TGTGCCAGTAGGGTGCTTTCGAACACCGGGGAGCTGTTTTTT	CASRVLSNTGELFF	-	-	TRBV19	TRBJ2-2
TGTGCCAGCAGCTTTACGGGGGCCAACGTCCTGACTTTC	CASSFTGANVLTF	-	-	TRBV7-9	TRBJ2-6
TGTGCCAGCAGCTCCGGTGGGGGGGCTTCCTACGAGCAGTACTTC	CASSSGGGASYEQYF	-	-	TRBV5-4	TRBJ2-7
TGTGCCAGCAAATTTGGGACTAGCGGGTACAATGAGCAGTTCTTC	CASKFGTSGYNEQFF	-	TRBD2	TRBV9	TRBJ2-1
TGTGCCAGCAGCTTAGAACAGGGAGCCAAAAACATTCAGTACTTC	CASSLEQGAKNIQYF	-	-	TRBV7-9	TRBJ2-4
TGTGCCAGCAGCGGTGGGACAGCCTCTAACTATGGCTACACCTTC	CASSGGTASNYGYTF	-	TRBD1	TRBV7-3	TRBJ1-2
TGTGCCAGCAGCCAAAATAAGCGGGCTGAAGCTTTCTTT	CASSQNKRAEAFF	once	-	TRBV4-2	TRBJ1-1
TGTGCCAGCAGGGGCCGCAGGGCCTTCTATAATTCACCCCTCCACTTT	CASRGRRAFYNSPLHF	-	-	TRBV2	TRBJ1-6
TGCGCCAGCAGCCTAAGACCCGGGACAGGGTCAACTGAAGCTTTCTTT	CASSLRPGTGSTEAFF	few	TRBD1	TRBV4-1	TRBJ1-1
TGCGCCAGCAGTGTGGGACTAGCGGGAAGCAACCCCTCCTACGAGCAGTACTTC	CASSVGLAGSNPSYEQYF	-	TRBD2	TRBV5-1	TRBJ2-7
TGTGCCAGCAGCATGGGACAGAATAATTCACCCCTCCACTTT	CASSMGQNNSPLHF	-	TRBD1	TRBV7-9	TRBJ1-6
TGCGCCAGCAGCTTCCCATTGGACAGACCTGGGGACACTGAAGCTTTCTTT	CASSFPLDRPGDTEAFF	-	-	TRBV5-1	TRBJ1-1
TGTGCCAGCAGTTCACAAAGCTCTGGAAACACCATATATTTT	CASSSQSSGNTIYF	-	-	TRBV2	TRBJ1-3
TGTGCCAGCAGCCAACCGGGACTTGATGTCAATGAGCAGTTCTTC	CASSQPGLDVNEQFF	-	-	TRBV28	TRBJ2-1
TGTGCCAGCAGTCCCCGTTGGACGGAGGGTAGCTACACCTTC	CASSPRWTEGSYTF	-	-	TRBV27	TRBJ1-2
TGTGCCAGCCGGCGGCAGCTACAAGAGACCCAGTACTTC	CASRRQLQETQYF	-	-	TRBV7-2	TRBJ2-5
TGTGCCAGCAGCCCCAACCCCAACTACAATGAGCAGTTCTTC	CASSPNPNYNEQFF	-	-	TRBV9	TRBJ2-1
TGTGCCAGCAGCTCCCGGACTAGCGACTACAATGAGCAGTTCTTC	CASSSRTSDYNEQFF	-	TRBD2	TRBV7-2	TRBJ2-1
TGTGCCAGCAGCTCCCTAGTCCGAGACAGGGGCACTGAAGCTTTCTTT	CASSSLVRDRGTEAFF	-	TRBD1	TRBV7-3	TRBJ1-1
TGTGCCAGCAGGGCGTACAGTGGCACTGAAGCTTTCTTT	CASRAYSGTEAFF	once	-	TRBV2	TRBJ1-1
TGCGCCAGCAGCGTGGGACAGGGGGGAAGGTATGGCTACACCTTC	CASSVGQGGRYGYTF	-	TRBD1	TRBV5-1	TRBJ1-2
TGTGCCAGCAGCCCGGACAGGGGGCCTACTGAAGCTTTCTTT	CASSPDRGPTEAFF	-	TRBD1	TRBV11-3	TRBJ1-1
TGTGCCAGCAGCTTAGGGTGGCAGGGCCAAGGTACGCAGTATTTT	CASSLGWQGQGTQYF	-	-	TRBV7-2	TRBJ2-3
TGTGCCAGCAGTTTCCTCGTTCAGGGGGCAAGAACTGAAGCTTTCTTT	CASSFLVQGARTEAFF	-	TRBD1	TRBV28	TRBJ1-1
TGTGCCATCAGTGAGTCGGGGGGCCGGACCTTTAACTATGGCTACACCTTC	CAISESGGRTFNYGYTF	-	-	TRBV10-3	TRBJ1-2
TGCAGCGTTGAAAAGTTCAAGAACACTGAAGCTTTCTTT	CSVEKFKNTEAFF	-	-	TRBV29-1	TRBJ1-1
TGTGCCAGCAGTTCCCCCTCCGGGACAGGCTACGAGCAGTACTTC	CASSSPSGTGYEQYF	-	TRBD1	TRBV28	TRBJ2-7
TGTGCCAGCAGGGTACAGGGGGTGAACACTGAAGCTTTCTTT	CASRVQGVNTEAFF	-	TRBD1	TRBV2	TRBJ1-1
TGTGCCATTGACAGGAACACTGAAGCTTTCTTT	CAIDRNTEAFF	-	-	TRBV28	TRBJ1-1
TGTGCCAGCAGCCCCAGGACTAATTGGGACGAGCAGTACTTC	CASSPRTNWDEQYF	-	-	TRBV11-3	TRBJ2-7
TGTGCCAGCAGCTCAGGGCGGGACCGCCAGCCCCAGCATTTT	CASSSGRDRQPQHF	-	-	TRBV3-1/TRBV3-2	TRBJ1-5